Presented here are 22 T cell receptor beta chains from one specimen sequenced in a study. TCRdb independently ran MiXCR on the 5' RACE reads; one entry per CDR3 protein. The table lists 40,000 to 65,000 distinct CDR3 sequences, about 24% of them singletons. The specimen sequenced was tumor-infiltrating naive CD4+ T cells sorted from the breast tumor. The subset denotes: naive CD4+ T cells, CD4+CD45RA+CD25-. Source of these receptors: a female donor with breast cancer.

The genes are TRBV11-2 and TRBJ2-6; TRBD1 agrees at 12 bases. Germline lookup yields CDR1 SGHAT and CDR2 FQNNGV. With V trimmed by 1 base and J by 4 bases, 5 bases remained unmatched. The CDR3 runs to 18 residues. The CDR3 is CASSLAGTGGSGANVLTF. CDR3 bases: TGTGCCAGCAGCTTAGCCGGGACAGGGGGCTCAGGGGCCAACGTCCTGACTTTC.

Comments on this clonotype: A much larger clonotype is one base distant, so this may be a read error. J is TRBJ2-3 and V is TRBV12-3 or TRBV12-4; D remains ambiguous. The CDR3 totals 12 residues. Trimming removed 6 bases from V and 4 bases from J, with 8 bases in between. Here the CDR3 reads CASRTGADTQYF. The DNA for the CDR3 is TGTGCCAGCAGGACCGGCGCAGATACGCAGTATTTT.

This rearrangement joins TRBV6-5 to TRBJ2-1; D unclear. In germline, CDR1 is MNHEY, CDR2 SVGAGI. This CDR3 contains 15 residues. V shed 6 bases and J shed 5 bases, with 17 bases lying between them. The CDR3 DNA sequence: TGTGCCAGCAGGTTTAGGAGAGGCGGCAACAATGAGCAGTTCTTC. Protein: CASRFRRGGNNEQFF.

This clonotype was observed a handful of times. The chain uses TRBV5-1 and TRBJ2-6; D is ambiguous. Germline V gene lookup returns CDR1 SGHRS and CDR2 YFSETQ. The V and J ends lost 0 bases and 2 bases respectively, with 3 bases between them. This CDR3 spans 14 amino acids. In nucleotides, the CDR3 is TGCGCCAGCAGCTTGGGGACTGGGGCCAACGTCCTGACTTTC. Its translation: CASSLGTGANVLTF.

This clonotype was seen a handful of times. V is TRBV4-1 and J is TRBJ2-1, with 8 bases aligning to TRBD2. The CDR3 is 17 residues long. V was pared by 1 base and J by 5 bases, with 10 bases of the junction left unmatched. CDR1 is MGHRA and CDR2 is YSYEKL in the germline V gene. CDR3 loop: CASSQVSASGGNNEQFF. The CDR3 DNA is TGCGCCAGCAGCCAAGTTTCGGCCAGCGGGGGAAACAATGAGCAGTTCTTC.

By proportion, this clonotype is medium-sized. This chain links TRBV12-3 or TRBV12-4 with TRBJ2-1; D unclear. The CDR3 spans 12 residues. With 5 bases removed from V and 10 bases from J, the gap between germline ends came to 12 bases. CDR3 nucleotide sequence: TGTGCCAGCAGTAGCGATGTCAGGGAGCAGTTCTTC. It translates to CASSSDVREQFF.

The chain joins TRBV28 to TRBJ1-2, with 7 nucleotides matching TRBD1. V gave up 6 bases and J gave up 4 bases; unmatched junction bases: 2. This CDR3 contains 12 residues. Germline CDR1 and CDR2: MDHEN and SYDVKM. This CDR3 is CASSRGFYGYTF. The CDR3 nucleotides read TGTGCCAGCAGCAGGGGGTTCTATGGCTACACCTTC.

This clonotype was seen repeatedly, ten times or more. The chain employs TRBV27 and TRBJ1-2, with D unresolved. Germline V CDR1 and CDR2: MNHEY, SMNVEV (reference sequence). V was shortened by 0 bases and J by 2 bases, with 7 bases between the two germline ends. This CDR3 spans 14 amino acids. CDR3 sequence: CASSLSGLNYGYTF. CDR3 nucleotide sequence: TGTGCCAGCAGTTTATCAGGATTAAACTATGGCTACACCTTC.

For this clonotype: No conserved phenylalanine or tryptophan is present at the end of the CDR3, so a read error is the likely explanation. This chain connects TRBV5-1 to TRBJ1-3, with D maybe TRBD1 (5 bases). CDR1 is SGHRS, CDR2 YFSETQ, per germline. This CDR3 spans 16 amino acids. The ends were cut back, 0 bases at V and 3 bases at J, with 13 bases in the middle. As DNA, the CDR3 is TGCGCCAGCAGCTTGGCGGGTGTGGGGCTTGGAAACACCATATATTTG. Protein product: CASSLAGVGLGNTIYL.

This rearrangement joins TRBV4-3 to TRBJ1-1; D is unclear. V was pared by 0 bases and J by 4 bases, with 9 bases between. Germline V gene data show CDR1 as LGHNA and CDR2 as YSLEER. The CDR3 consists of 14 residues. The CDR3 region has the DNA TGCGCCAGCAGCCAAGAAATTAGGAGCACTGAAGCTTTCTTT. Amino acids: CASSQEIRSTEAFF.

The J gene is TRBJ1-2, the V gene TRBV10-1; possible D gene TRBD1, 6 bases. V was cut by 0 bases and J by 8 bases, with 22 bases left in between. The germline CDR1 and CDR2 sequences are WNHNN and SYGVQD (reference sequence). The CDR3 has 17 amino acids. The CDR3 loop reads CASSESESNLRGGGYTF. CDR3 in DNA: TGCGCCAGCAGTGAGTCTGAGTCCAACCTCAGGGGTGGCGGCTACACCTTC.

This chain links TRBV5-1 with TRBJ2-5; 8 bases are shared with TRBD2. The CDR3 spans 12 residues. The J segment lost 6 bases and the V segment lost 4 bases, leaving 2 bases of the junction unmatched. CDR1 and CDR2 (germline): SGHRS, YFSETQ. CDR3 sequence: CASSREGKTQYF. The CDR3 region has the DNA TGCGCCAGCAGCCGGGAGGGCAAGACCCAGTACTTC. Full variable domain (missing parts from reference TRBV5-1 and TRBJ2-5): KAGVTQTPRYLIKTRGQQVTLSCSPISGHRSVSWYQQTPGQGLQFLFEYFSETQRNKGNFPGRFSGRQFSNSRSEMNVSTLELGDSALYLCASSREGKTQYFGPGTRLLVL.

There are a few counts of this clonotype. The V call is TRBV7-2, the J call TRBJ2-7, with D unresolved. The length of the CDR3 is 12 residues. The V end lost 1 base, the J end lost 3 bases, and 4 bases lay between the germline ends. CDR1 and CDR2 (germline): SGHTA, FQGNSA. The CDR3 sequence: CASSLDVYEQYF. In nucleotides, the CDR3 is TGTGCCAGCAGCTTAGATGTCTACGAGCAGTACTTC. The complete variable domain, with remaining parts taken from reference TRBV7-2 and TRBJ2-7, reads GAGVSQSPSNKVTEKGKDVELRCDPISGHTALYWYRQSLGQGLEFLIYFQGNSAPDKSGLPSDRFSAERTGGSVSTLTIQRTQQEDSAVYLCASSLDVYEQYFGPGTRLTVT.

This clonotype was seen many times. Germline and junction disagree at one end, which may indicate a read error. The chain combines TRBV6-5 with TRBJ2-7; TRBD1 aligns across 7 bases. The CDR3 is 15 amino acids. CDR1 is MNHEY, CDR2 SVGAGI, per germline. The CDR3 nucleotides are TGTGCCAGCAGTGACTCCGGGACAGCCTCCTACGAGCAGTACTTC. The encoded protein is CASSDSGTASYEQYF.

The rearrangement joins TRBV10-3 to TRBJ2-3; a possible D gene is TRBD1 (5 bases). Germline V gene lookup returns CDR1 ENHRY and CDR2 SYGVKD. The CDR3 extends over 18 amino acids. The CDR3 spells CATRPSGAAGQFADTQYF. In nucleotides, the CDR3 is TGTGCTACCAGACCCTCCGGTGCGGCAGGGCAGTTCGCAGATACGCAGTATTTT.

The V and J genes are TRBV19 and TRBJ1-2; no definite D call. V lost 3 bases, J lost 1 base, and 15 bases lay in between. In germline, CDR1 is LNHDA, CDR2 SQIVND (reference sequence). The CDR3 extends over 16 amino acids. CDR3 DNA sequence: TGTGCCAGTAGTATCCCGCCAGGTGAGGGTAACTATGGCTACACCTTC. Translation gives CASSIPPGEGNYGYTF. Together with reference TRBV19 and TRBJ1-2, the CDR3 gives the full variable domain: DGGITQSPKYLFRKEGQNVTLSCEQNLNHDAMYWYRQDPGQGLRLIYYSQIVNDFQKGDIAEGYSVSREKKESFPLTVTSAQKNPTAFYLCASSIPPGEGNYGYTFGSGTRLTVV.

The V and J genes are TRBV4-1 and TRBJ2-1; D gene unclear. V lost 3 bases, J lost 2 bases, and 11 bases lay in between. The CDR3 covers 15 residues. CDR1 and CDR2 (germline): MGHRA, YSYEKL. CDR3 region: CASSHLISTYNEQFF. The CDR3 region has the DNA TGCGCCAGCAGCCATCTAATTTCCACCTACAATGAGCAGTTCTTC.

The J gene is TRBJ2-1, the V gene TRBV7-2, with D maybe TRBD2 (6 bases). Germline V CDR1 and CDR2: SGHTA, FQGNSA. There are 15 residues in the CDR3. The V end lost 5 bases, the J end lost 9 bases, and 20 bases lay between the germline ends. The CDR3 spells CASSTDQTSSGEQFF. In DNA, the CDR3 is TGTGCCAGCAGCACCGACCAAACTAGCTCCGGTGAGCAGTTCTTC. Complete variable domain (other parts from reference TRBV7-2 and TRBJ2-1): GAGVSQSPSNKVTEKGKDVELRCDPISGHTALYWYRQSLGQGLEFLIYFQGNSAPDKSGLPSDRFSAERTGGSVSTLTIQRTQQEDSAVYLCASSTDQTSSGEQFFGPGTRLTVL.

The gene calls are TRBV3-1 and TRBJ2-7, with 7 bases lining up with TRBD2. With V trimmed by 0 bases and J by 7 bases, 6 bases remained unmatched. The V gene's germline CDR1 is LGHDT and CDR2 YNNKEL (reference sequence). The CDR3 is 14 residues long. The CDR3 DNA reads as TGTGCCAGCAGCCAAGATGGACTAGTTGGGGAGCAGTACTTC. The encoded protein is CASSQDGLVGEQYF.

The rearrangement links TRBV4-3 to TRBJ2-4; no clear D gene. From germline, CDR1 is LGHNA and CDR2 YSLEER. V dropped 0 bases and J dropped 8 bases, with 14 bases sitting between them. The CDR3 totals 15 residues. Written as DNA, the CDR3 is TGCGCCAGCAGCCAAGATTACGGTTTTACCGACATTCAGTACTTC. Translation gives CASSQDYGFTDIQYF.

The V call is TRBV29-1, the J call TRBJ1-1; D gene unclear. Trimming shortened V by 0 bases and J by 4 bases, and 12 bases separated the two germline ends. Germline CDR1 reads SQVTM; CDR2 reads ANQGSEA. The CDR3 contains 14 residues. The CDR3 sequence is CSVEDLRRSTEAFF. CDR3 bases: TGCAGCGTTGAAGATCTTAGGAGGAGCACTGAAGCTTTCTTT.

This rearrangement joins TRBV7-9 to TRBJ2-7; TRBD2 agrees at 9 bases. Germline V lookup: CDR1 SEHNR, CDR2 FQNEAQ (reference sequence). This CDR3 comprises 16 residues. Trimming at V came to 5 bases and at J to 1 base, leaving 9 bases not matched to a gene. The CDR3 loop is CASSAYWAGGSYEQYF. The CDR3 bases are TGTGCCAGCAGCGCCTACTGGGCGGGAGGGTCCTACGAGCAGTACTTC.